A single sample gave rise to the 32 T cell receptor beta chains below, sequenced in a study. Each CDR3 protein is one row after TCRdb ran MiXCR on the RT-PCR reads. The table includes about 680,000 distinct CDR3 sequences, 11% to 15% detected once. Sequencing was done on a sample of memory CD4+ T cells from blood. The receptors derive from a female donor in good health, serving as a healthy control.

The chain uses TRBV7-9 and TRBJ1-2; 7 bases match TRBD1. Germline CDR1 is SEHNR and CDR2 is FQNEAQ (reference sequence). The CDR3 runs 15 residues. The ends lost 2 bases at V and 4 bases at J; junction bases unmatched: 7. CDR3 in amino acids: CASSLHNRGGYGYTF. CDR3 DNA: TGTGCCAGCAGCTTACATAACAGGGGCGGCTATGGCTACACCTTC. Drawing the rest from reference TRBV7-9 and TRBJ1-2, the complete variable domain is DTGVSQNPRHKITKRGQNVTFRCDPISEHNRLYWYRQTLGQGPEFLTYFQNEAQLEKSRLLSDRFSAERPKGSFSTLEIQRTEQGDSAMYLCASSLHNRGGYGYTFGSGTRLTVV.

In its sample, this clonotype was seen a few times. The V call is TRBV20-1, the J call TRBJ2-1, with 8 bases fitting TRBD1. Germline CDR1 reads DFQATT; CDR2 reads SNEGSKA (reference sequence). Trimming at V came to 1 base and at J to 1 base, leaving 6 bases not matched to a gene. The CDR3 is 16 residues long. CDR3 coding DNA: TGCAGTGCTAGAGGACAACAGGGGGGATCCTACAATGAGCAGTTCTTC. Residues: CSARGQQGGSYNEQFF.

Only a few counts were recorded for this clonotype. CDR3 DNA: TGTGCCATCGGCGGTTCTGGAAACACCATATATTTT. Amino acids: CAIGGSGNTIYF. The J gene is TRBJ1-3, the V gene TRBV10-3; D remains unclear. Trimming cost V 8 bases and J 1 base, with 6 bases left between them. The length of the CDR3 is 12 residues. The germline V gene has CDR1 ENHRY and CDR2 SYGVKD.

This clonotype was seen ten or more times. This chain uses TRBV20-1 with TRBJ1-1; tentatively, D is TRBD1 (5 bases). Trimming stripped 3 bases from V and 4 bases from J, with 9 bases between. Germline CDR1 and CDR2: DFQATT and SNEGSKA (reference sequence). The CDR3 extends over 12 amino acids. DNA of the CDR3: TGCAGTGCTAGGGTGGGGGGCACTGAAGCTTTCTTT. Translation gives CSARVGGTEAFF.

This clonotype was detected only a few times. This chain joins TRBV20-1 and TRBJ1-1; D gene unclear. Looked up from germline, CDR1 is DFQATT and CDR2 is SNEGSKA (reference sequence). Trimming took 0 bases from V and 10 from J, leaving 9 bases between them. There are 11 residues in the CDR3. CDR3 region: CSARDQLGAFF. The CDR3 DNA is TGCAGTGCTAGAGATCAGCTCGGAGCTTTCTTT.

V usage is TRBV20-1 and J usage is TRBJ1-6; no firm D call. The CDR3 is 13 amino acids. The ends were cut back, 6 bases at V and 8 bases at J, with 14 bases in the middle. Germline lookup yields CDR1 DFQATT and CDR2 SNEGSKA (reference sequence). The CDR3 DNA reads as TGCAGTGCCCAACCCCTGGCAGATTCACCCCTCCACTTT. Its translation is CSAQPLADSPLHF.

The rearrangement joins TRBV6-5 to TRBJ2-1, with 13 bases matching TRBD2. This CDR3 has 17 amino acids. Per germline, CDR1 MNHEY and CDR2 SVGAGI. Trimming at V came to 5 bases and at J to 5 bases, leaving 9 bases not matched to a gene. In DNA, the CDR3 is TGTGCCAGCAGTCCGCCGGGACTAGCGGGACGCCACAATGAGCAGTTCTTC. Protein product: CASSPPGLAGRHNEQFF.

The chain carries TRBV6-5 and TRBJ2-5; 7 nucleotides agree with TRBD2. V lost 7 bases to trimming and J lost 4 bases; unmatched junction nucleotides: 15. The CDR3 covers 16 residues. CDR1 is MNHEY, CDR2 SVGAGI, per germline. The CDR3 DNA is TGTGCCAGCACCTCGGAGGCCGCGGGGGTATCAGAGACCCAGTACTTC. Translating gives CASTSEAAGVSETQYF.

This chain joins TRBV6-5 and TRBJ2-3, with D perhaps TRBD1 (6 bases). The CDR3 consists of 13 residues. The germline V and J ends were trimmed by 6 bases and 3 bases, with 10 bases remaining between them. Germline V gene lookup returns CDR1 MNHEY and CDR2 SVGAGI. The CDR3 reads CASRVTGTDTQYF. CDR3 nucleotides: TGTGCCAGCAGGGTAACAGGGACAGATACGCAGTATTTT.

The chain uses TRBV7-2 and TRBJ2-7; TRBD1 agrees at 7 bases. The CDR3 consists of 14 residues. Germline CDR1 and CDR2: SGHTA and FQGNSA. V trimming: 4 bases; J trimming: 2 bases; junction bases outside the gene matches: 5. The CDR3 nucleotides are TGTGCCAGCAGCTCAGGGACAGCCGCCTACGAGCAGTACTTC. It codes for CASSSGTAAYEQYF. Full variable domain (rest looked up from reference TRBV7-2 and TRBJ2-7): GAGVSQSPSNKVTEKGKDVELRCDPISGHTALYWYRQSLGQGLEFLIYFQGNSAPDKSGLPSDRFSAERTGGSVSTLTIQRTQQEDSAVYLCASSSGTAAYEQYFGPGTRLTVT.

For this clonotype: At one end the junction does not follow the germline gene, possibly because of a read error. The chain joins TRBV29-1 to TRBJ1-1, with D hard to call. The CDR3 runs to 11 residues. In germline, CDR1 is SQVTM, CDR2 ANQGSEA. CDR3 nucleotides: TGCAGCGGAGGAGGGAACGCTGAAGCTTTCTTT. This gives the protein CSGGGNAEAFF.

Ten or more counts support this clonotype. J is TRBJ2-3 and V is TRBV7-9; TRBD1 matches 9 bases. The CDR3 length is 13 residues. Trimming took 8 bases from V and 4 from J; bases not matched to a gene: 4. Germline CDR1 is SEHNR and CDR2 is FQNEAQ (reference sequence). The CDR3, as DNA: TGTGCCAGCTCCCGGACAGGGGCAGATACGCAGTATTTT. This translates into CASSRTGADTQYF.

This clonotype showed up many times. The chain couples TRBV20-1 to TRBJ1-2; the D is unclear. V lost 5 bases to trimming and J lost 5 bases, with 18 bases between them. This CDR3 has 14 residues. CDR1 DFQATT and CDR2 SNEGSKA come from the germline V gene (reference sequence). Here the CDR3 DNA reads TGCAGTGCTGACGGGGAAAGGGCTGGGTATGGCTACACCTTC. Its translation: CSADGERAGYGYTF.

This clonotype was picked up a small number of times. The chain carries TRBV7-2 and TRBJ2-2; 9 bases line up with TRBD1. There are 16 residues in the CDR3. V shed 5 bases, J shed 4 bases, and the junction held 8 bases outside the gene matches. The germline gives CDR1 SGHTA, CDR2 FQGNSA. The CDR3 loop reads CASSQRTGASTGELFF. The DNA of the CDR3 is TGTGCCAGCAGCCAAAGGACAGGGGCGAGCACCGGGGAGCTGTTTTTT. Full variable domain (remainder filled in from reference TRBV7-2 and TRBJ2-2): GAGVSQSPSNKVTEKGKDVELRCDPISGHTALYWYRQSLGQGLEFLIYFQGNSAPDKSGLPSDRFSAERTGGSVSTLTIQRTQQEDSAVYLCASSQRTGASTGELFFGEGSRLTVL.

The sample holds one count of this clonotype. The V gene is TRBV9, the J gene TRBJ1-2, with 9 bases fitting TRBD1. CDR3 length equals 19 residues. Germline trimming cut 0 bases from V and 2 bases from J; bases unmatched to any gene: 14. Per germline, CDR1 SGDLS and CDR2 YYNGEE. CDR3 bases: TGTGCCAGCAGCGTAGAAATGGGACAGGGAAGGAAGGGGAACTATGGCTACACCTTC. Translated, it gives CASSVEMGQGRKGNYGYTF.

This clonotype has only a few counts. The chain has TRBV27 and TRBJ2-2; the D gene is possibly TRBD1 (6 bases). CDR3 size: 15 residues. From germline, CDR1 is MNHEY and CDR2 SMNVEV (reference sequence). V was shortened by 6 bases and J by 1 base, with 12 bases between the two germline ends. DNA for the CDR3: TGTGCCAGCAGCACAACAGGGTTGAACACCGGGGAGCTGTTTTTT. This gives the protein CASSTTGLNTGELFF.

This chain joins TRBV20-1 and TRBJ2-1, with 8 nucleotides matching TRBD2. CDR1 DFQATT and CDR2 SNEGSKA come from the germline V gene (reference sequence). The trim removed 0 bases at V and 8 bases at J, leaving 12 bases unmatched. The CDR3 is 16 residues long. CDR3 protein: CSAREDIGLALYEQFF. Written as DNA, the CDR3 is TGCAGTGCTAGAGAAGATATAGGACTAGCTCTCTATGAGCAGTTCTTC.

The chain carries TRBV30 and TRBJ1-1; 7 bases agree with TRBD1. Losses at the gene ends were 1 base for V and 4 bases for J; bases not matched to a gene: 9. The CDR3 sequence is 15 residues long. Germline CDR1 GTSNPN, CDR2 SVGIG (reference sequence). The CDR3 loop is CAWSAPDRVSTEAFF. Written as DNA, the CDR3 is TGTGCCTGGAGTGCACCCGACAGGGTAAGCACTGAAGCTTTCTTT.

In this sample, this clonotype turned up a few times. The chain couples TRBV18 to TRBJ2-2; 10 bases are shared with TRBD1. V lost 6 bases and J lost 6; bases outside the gene matches: 7. The CDR3 runs 15 residues. CDR1 and CDR2 from the germline V gene are KGHSH and LQKENI. This CDR3 reads CASSRDRGLAGELFF. CDR3 DNA sequence: TGTGCCAGCTCCCGCGACAGGGGGCTCGCCGGGGAGCTGTTTTTT.

This clonotype was counted ten times or more. The V and J genes are TRBV20-1 and TRBJ2-3; D not resolved. Per the germline V gene, CDR1 is DFQATT and CDR2 is SNEGSKA (reference sequence). The CDR3 is made up of 15 amino acids. With 1 base removed from V and 4 bases from J, the gap between germline ends came to 15 bases. CDR3 loop: CSARVWGTSADTQYF. DNA of the CDR3: TGCAGTGCTAGAGTATGGGGAACCAGCGCAGATACGCAGTATTTT.

This clonotype was recorded at least ten times. The chain has TRBV20-1 and TRBJ1-4, with D perhaps matching TRBD1 (5 bases). The CDR3 covers 13 residues. V was pared by 1 base and J by 8 bases, with 11 bases between. Germline V gene data show CDR1 as DFQATT and CDR2 as SNEGSKA (reference sequence). The DNA for the CDR3 is TGCAGTGCTAGAGGATCGGGACGGGAAAAACTGTTTTTT. Its translation: CSARGSGREKLFF.

This chain connects TRBV7-6 to TRBJ2-5; TRBD1 matches 12 bases. Germline-derived CDR1 and CDR2 are SGHVS and FNYEAQ. The V and J ends lost 5 bases and 5 bases, in that order; junction bases with no gene match: 12. The CDR3 has 17 amino acids. In nucleotides, the CDR3 is TGTGCCAGCAGCCCGAATAGCGGGACAGGGGGCGGGGAGACCCAGTACTTC. Translated, it gives CASSPNSGTGGGETQYF.

This clonotype showed up just a few times. The chain employs TRBV24-1 and TRBJ2-7; D is perhaps TRBD1 (6 bases). CDR1 is KGHDR and CDR2 is SFDVKD in the germline V gene. This CDR3 contains 12 residues. Trimming removed 5 bases from V and 6 bases from J, with 10 bases in between. Written as DNA, the CDR3 is TGTGCCACCAGTGGAGAAGGGGGCGAGCAGTACTTC. Protein product: CATSGEGGEQYF.

CDR3 DNA sequence: TGTGCCAGCAGTTACCGGGACGGTAATGAAAAACTGTTTTTT. As protein: CASSYRDGNEKLFF. The chain is built from TRBV6-6 and TRBJ1-4; D perhaps matches TRBD1 (5 bases). Germline CDR1 is MNHNY and CDR2 is SVGAGI (reference sequence). The CDR3 is 14 residues long. V lost 2 bases, J lost 4 bases, and 8 bases lay in between.

In this sample, this clonotype turned up many times. This chain uses TRBV7-2 with TRBJ2-2; 8 bases match TRBD2. This CDR3 has 15 residues. V trimming: 4 bases; J trimming: 5 bases; junction bases outside the gene matches: 6. In germline, CDR1 is SGHTA, CDR2 FQGNSA. The CDR3 DNA is TGTGCCAGCAGCTCAGCCAGCGGGAGAACCGGGGAGCTGTTTTTT. As protein: CASSSASGRTGELFF.

This clonotype has ten or more counts. The chain couples TRBV4-2 to TRBJ2-7, with D possibly called TRBD1 or TRBD2 (5 bases each). The CDR3 has 13 residues. Deletions cut 4 bases from V and 5 bases from J, with 12 bases between. Per germline, CDR1 LGHNA and CDR2 YNFKEQ. CDR3 sequence: CASSPRGTHEQYF. CDR3 nucleotides: TGTGCCAGCAGCCCCCGGGGCACCCACGAGCAGTACTTC.

This clonotype was observed many times. The CDR3 bases are TGTGCCAGCAGCCAGGAACGAGGACAGGGGCACGGGGAGCTGTTTTTT. Residues: CASSQERGQGHGELFF. The chain recombines TRBV3-1 with TRBJ2-2, with 9 bases matching TRBD1. CDR3 length equals 16 residues. V lost 3 bases, J lost 7 bases, and 9 bases stayed unmatched. The germline gives CDR1 LGHDT, CDR2 YNNKEL (reference sequence).

This clonotype showed up just a few times. V gene TRBV19 combines with J gene TRBJ2-4, with D maybe TRBD2 (6 bases). The V end lost 3 bases, the J end lost 3 bases, and 12 bases lay between the germline ends. The V gene's germline CDR1 is LNHDA and CDR2 SQIVND (reference sequence). The CDR3 is made up of 15 amino acids. Here the CDR3 reads CASSMEGEGKNIQYF. In nucleotides, the CDR3 is TGTGCCAGTAGTATGGAGGGAGAGGGCAAAAACATTCAGTACTTC. The full variable domain, rest sourced from reference TRBV19 and TRBJ2-4, is DGGITQSPKYLFRKEGQNVTLSCEQNLNHDAMYWYRQDPGQGLRLIYYSQIVNDFQKGDIAEGYSVSREKKESFPLTVTSAQKNPTAFYLCASSMEGEGKNIQYFGAGTRLSVL.

The table lists this clonotype with a few counts. This rearrangement joins TRBV20-1 to TRBJ1-1; the match to TRBD1 covers 9 bases. Per the germline V gene, CDR1 is DFQATT and CDR2 is SNEGSKA (reference sequence). Losses at the gene ends were 5 bases for V and 5 bases for J; bases not matched to a gene: 12. The CDR3 is 15 residues long. CDR3 protein: CSALGTGHEQTEAFF. As DNA, the CDR3 is TGCAGTGCTTTAGGGACAGGGCATGAACAAACTGAAGCTTTCTTT.

This chain connects TRBV20-1 to TRBJ1-1; 9 bases map to TRBD1. Germline V gene sequence: CDR1 DFQATT, CDR2 SNEGSKA (reference sequence). The CDR3 consists of 13 residues. Trimming cost V 7 bases and J 5 bases; bases outside gene matches: 8. The CDR3, as DNA: TGCAGTGTCACAGGGGGCGCAGGAACTGAAGCTTTCTTT. Translation: CSVTGGAGTEAFF.

This clonotype showed up many times. This sequence joins TRBV7-3 and TRBJ2-1; D may match TRBD1 or TRBD2 (6 bases each). The V end lost 5 bases, the J end lost 8 bases, and 16 bases lay between the germline ends. Germline V gives CDR1 SGHTA, CDR2 FQGTGA. The CDR3 covers 14 residues. Written as DNA, the CDR3 is TGTGCCAGCAGCCCAGGGGCGGGAAGCTATGAGCAGTTCTTC. Amino acids: CASSPGAGSYEQFF.

This clonotype came up many times. The chain is built from TRBV29-1 and TRBJ2-3; 7 bases are shared with TRBD1. The CDR3 spans 14 residues. Looked up from germline, CDR1 is SQVTM and CDR2 is ANQGSEA. The junction had 14 bases not matched to a gene; V was cut back by 6 bases and J by 8 bases. The CDR3 DNA reads as TGCAGCGTCGCCACCGGGACAGCCGACGGTACGCAGTATTTT. This codes for CSVATGTADGTQYF.